The present T cell receptor (beta chain) was sequenced within a study of blood T cell repertoires in COVID-19. About the research overall: Both acute and convalescent COVID-19 samples were obtained from the United States, Italy and Spain. T cells, B-cell-depleted T cells, or PBMCs supplied cDNA or gDNA.

Under the authors' procedure: Reference gene primer amplification in the assay estimated nucleated cell counts. Here immunoSEQ multiplex PCR was the method, and the copy in TCRdb shows in-frame clones only, minus some. The D gene and trimming were derived from the DNA, and the V and J assignments and clone size from that table. The profile shows 15,000 to 20,000 clones, 90% to 95% of them singletons. Trimming pared 4 bases from V and 7 bases from J, leaving 11 bases between. The CDR3 runs 13 residues. Germline V gene lookup returns CDR1 SGHTA and CDR2 FQGNSA. This receptor was obtained from a human donor in a cohort sampled during active COVID-19. The chain links TRBV7-2 to TRBJ2-1; a possible D gene is TRBD2 (6 bases). The source material was peripheral blood. CDR3 residues: CASSSAGWNEQFF. The CDR3 bases are TGTGCCAGCAGCTCCGCGGGGTGGAATGAGCAGTTCTTC.